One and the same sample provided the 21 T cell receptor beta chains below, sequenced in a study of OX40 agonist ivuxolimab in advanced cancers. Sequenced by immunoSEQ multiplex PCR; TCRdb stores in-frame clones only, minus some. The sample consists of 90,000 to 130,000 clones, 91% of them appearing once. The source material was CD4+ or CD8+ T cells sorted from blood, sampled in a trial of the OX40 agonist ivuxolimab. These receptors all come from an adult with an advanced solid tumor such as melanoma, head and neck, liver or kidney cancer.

CDR3 loop: CASSQQDLQGAEAFF. The CDR3 nucleotides read TGCGCCAGCAGCCAACAAGATCTACAGGGGGCTGAAGCTTTCTTT. The chain is built from TRBV4-1 and TRBJ1-1; the match to TRBD1 covers 8 bases. Per germline, CDR1 MGHRA and CDR2 YSYEKL. This CDR3 has 15 amino acids. V trimming: 2 bases; J trimming: 6 bases; junction bases outside the gene matches: 8.

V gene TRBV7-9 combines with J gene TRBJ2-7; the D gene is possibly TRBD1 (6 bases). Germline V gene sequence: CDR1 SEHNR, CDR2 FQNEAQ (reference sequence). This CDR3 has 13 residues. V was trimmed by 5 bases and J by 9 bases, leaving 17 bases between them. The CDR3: CASSKDRFNLQYF. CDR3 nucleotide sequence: TGTGCCAGCAGCAAGGACAGATTTAATCTGCAGTACTTC.

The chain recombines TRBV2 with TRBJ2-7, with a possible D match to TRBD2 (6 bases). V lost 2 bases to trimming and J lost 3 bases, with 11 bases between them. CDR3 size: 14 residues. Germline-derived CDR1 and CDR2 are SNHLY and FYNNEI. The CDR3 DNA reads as TGTGCCAGCAGTGAACGGGGGACGGACTACGAGCAGTACTTC. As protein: CASSERGTDYEQYF. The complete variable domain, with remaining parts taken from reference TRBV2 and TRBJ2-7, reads EPEVTQTPSHQVTQMGQEVILRCVPISNHLYFYWYRQILGQKVEFLVSFYNNEISEKSEIFDDQFSVERPDGSNFTLKIRSTKLEDSAMYFCASSERGTDYEQYFGPGTRLTVT.

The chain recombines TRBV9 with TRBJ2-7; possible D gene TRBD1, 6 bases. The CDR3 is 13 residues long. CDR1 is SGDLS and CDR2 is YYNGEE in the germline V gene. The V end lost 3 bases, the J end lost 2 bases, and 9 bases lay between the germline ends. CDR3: CASSATGTYEQYF. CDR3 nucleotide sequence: TGTGCCAGCAGCGCGACAGGTACCTACGAGCAGTACTTC. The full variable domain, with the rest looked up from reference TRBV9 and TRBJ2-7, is DSGVTQTPKHLITATGQRVTLRCSPRSGDLSVYWYQQSLDQGLQFLIQYYNGEERAKGNILERFSAQQFPDLHSELNLSSLELGDSALYFCASSATGTYEQYFGPGTRLTVT.

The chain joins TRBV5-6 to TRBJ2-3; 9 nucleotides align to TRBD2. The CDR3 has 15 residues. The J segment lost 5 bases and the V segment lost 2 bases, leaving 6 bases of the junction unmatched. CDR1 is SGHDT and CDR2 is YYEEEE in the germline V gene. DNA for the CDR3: TGTGCCAGCAGCTTCGGCGGGGGGGCCGTAGATACGCAGTATTTT. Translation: CASSFGGGAVDTQYF.

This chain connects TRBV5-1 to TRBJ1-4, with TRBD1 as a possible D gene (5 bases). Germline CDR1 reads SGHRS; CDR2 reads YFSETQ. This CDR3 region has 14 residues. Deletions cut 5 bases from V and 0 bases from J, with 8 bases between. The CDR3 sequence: CASSSGPTNEKLFF. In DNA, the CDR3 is TGCGCCAGCAGTTCAGGGCCAACTAATGAAAAACTGTTTTTT.

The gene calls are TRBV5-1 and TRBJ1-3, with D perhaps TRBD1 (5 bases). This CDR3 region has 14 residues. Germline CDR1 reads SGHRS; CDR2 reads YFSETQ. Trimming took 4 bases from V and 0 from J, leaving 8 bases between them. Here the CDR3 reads CASSPTVSGNTIYF. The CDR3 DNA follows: TGCGCCAGCAGCCCGACAGTCTCTGGAAACACCATATATTTT.

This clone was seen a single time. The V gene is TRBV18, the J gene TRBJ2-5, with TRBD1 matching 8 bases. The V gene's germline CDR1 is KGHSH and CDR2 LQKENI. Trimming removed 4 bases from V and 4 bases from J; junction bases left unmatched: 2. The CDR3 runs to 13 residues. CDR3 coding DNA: TGTGCCAGCTCACTCGGACAGGGAGAGACCCAGTACTTC. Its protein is CASSLGQGETQYF.

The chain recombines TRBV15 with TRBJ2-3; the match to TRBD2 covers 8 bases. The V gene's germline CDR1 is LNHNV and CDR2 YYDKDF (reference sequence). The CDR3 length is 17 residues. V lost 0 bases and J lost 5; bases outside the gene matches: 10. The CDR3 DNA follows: TGTGCCACCAGCAGAGATGAACTGGGACTAGTTTTAGATACGCAGTATTTT. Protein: CATSRDELGLVLDTQYF.

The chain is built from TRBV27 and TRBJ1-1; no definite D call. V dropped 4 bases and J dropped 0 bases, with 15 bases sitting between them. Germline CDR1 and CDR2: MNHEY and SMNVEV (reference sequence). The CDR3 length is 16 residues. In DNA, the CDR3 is TGTGCCAGCAGTTACACCCCGGTGGGCATGAACACTGAAGCTTTCTTT. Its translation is CASSYTPVGMNTEAFF.

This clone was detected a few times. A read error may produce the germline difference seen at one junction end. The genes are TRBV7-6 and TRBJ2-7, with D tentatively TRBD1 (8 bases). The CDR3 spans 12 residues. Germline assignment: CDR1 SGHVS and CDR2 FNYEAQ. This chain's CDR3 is CASRDGGGQARF. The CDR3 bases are TGTGCCAGCAGAGATGGCGGGGGACAGGCCCGCTTC.

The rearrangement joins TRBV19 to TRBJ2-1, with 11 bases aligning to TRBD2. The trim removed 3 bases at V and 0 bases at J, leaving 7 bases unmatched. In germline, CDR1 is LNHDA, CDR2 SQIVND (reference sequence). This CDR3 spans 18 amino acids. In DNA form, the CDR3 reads TGTGCCAGTAGTATTAATAGCGGGGGGGATCACTCCTACAATGAGCAGTTCTTC. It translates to CASSINSGGDHSYNEQFF. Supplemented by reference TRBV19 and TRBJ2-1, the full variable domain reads DGGITQSPKYLFRKEGQNVTLSCEQNLNHDAMYWYRQDPGQGLRLIYYSQIVNDFQKGDIAEGYSVSREKKESFPLTVTSAQKNPTAFYLCASSINSGGDHSYNEQFFGPGTRLTVL.

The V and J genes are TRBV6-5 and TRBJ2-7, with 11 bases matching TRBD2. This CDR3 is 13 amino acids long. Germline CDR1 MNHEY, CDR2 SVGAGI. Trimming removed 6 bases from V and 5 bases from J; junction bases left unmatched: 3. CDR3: CASSLAGGDEQYF. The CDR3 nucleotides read TGTGCCAGCAGCCTAGCGGGGGGCGACGAGCAGTACTTC.

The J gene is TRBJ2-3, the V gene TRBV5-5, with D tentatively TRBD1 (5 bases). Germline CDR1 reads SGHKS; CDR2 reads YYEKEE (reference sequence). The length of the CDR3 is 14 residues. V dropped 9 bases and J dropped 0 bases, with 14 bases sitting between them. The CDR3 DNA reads TGTGCCACTACACTCGGACACAGCACAGATACGCAGTATTTT. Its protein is CATTLGHSTDTQYF.

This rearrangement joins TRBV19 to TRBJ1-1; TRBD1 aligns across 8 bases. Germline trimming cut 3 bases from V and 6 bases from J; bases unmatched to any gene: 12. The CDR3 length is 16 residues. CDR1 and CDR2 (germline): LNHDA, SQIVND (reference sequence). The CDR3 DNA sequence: TGTGCCAGTAGTATGGCCCTGACAGGGGTGGGCGCTGAAGCTTTCTTT. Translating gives CASSMALTGVGAEAFF.

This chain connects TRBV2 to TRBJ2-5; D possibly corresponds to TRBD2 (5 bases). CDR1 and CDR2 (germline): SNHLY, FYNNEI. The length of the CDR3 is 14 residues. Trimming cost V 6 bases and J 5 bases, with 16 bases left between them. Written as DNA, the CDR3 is TGTGCCAGCAGAGCGCCGGGGTGGCAGGAGACCCAGTACTTC. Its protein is CASRAPGWQETQYF.

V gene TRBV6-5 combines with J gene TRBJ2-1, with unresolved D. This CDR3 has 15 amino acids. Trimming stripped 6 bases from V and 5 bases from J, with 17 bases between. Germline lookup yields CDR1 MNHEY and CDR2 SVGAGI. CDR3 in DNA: TGTGCCAGCAGCCTTATACCCGTCGACCACAATGAGCAGTTCTTC. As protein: CASSLIPVDHNEQFF.

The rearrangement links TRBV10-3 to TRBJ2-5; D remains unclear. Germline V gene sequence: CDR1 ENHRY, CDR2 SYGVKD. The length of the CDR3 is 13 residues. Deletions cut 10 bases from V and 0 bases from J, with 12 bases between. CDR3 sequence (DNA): TGTGCCACCCAGTCCGGGTACCAAGAGACCCAGTACTTC. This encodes CATQSGYQETQYF.

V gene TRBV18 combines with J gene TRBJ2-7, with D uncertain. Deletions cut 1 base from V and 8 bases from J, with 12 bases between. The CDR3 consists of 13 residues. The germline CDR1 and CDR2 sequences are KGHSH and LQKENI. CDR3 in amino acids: CASSPLAAHQQYF. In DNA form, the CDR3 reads TGTGCCAGCTCACCACTCGCCGCCCACCAGCAGTACTTC. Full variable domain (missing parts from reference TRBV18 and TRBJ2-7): NAGVMQNPRHLVRRRGQEARLRCSPMKGHSHVYWYRQLPEEGLKFMVYLQKENIIDESGMPKERFSAEFPKEGPSILRIQQVVRGDSAAYFCASSPLAAHQQYFGPGTRLTVT.

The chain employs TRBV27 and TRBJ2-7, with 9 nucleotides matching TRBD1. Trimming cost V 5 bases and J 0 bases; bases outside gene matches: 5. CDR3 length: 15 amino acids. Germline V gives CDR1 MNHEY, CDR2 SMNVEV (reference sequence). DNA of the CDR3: TGTGCCAGCAGTGGCGGACAGGGGAGCTCCTACGAGCAGTACTTC. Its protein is CASSGGQGSSYEQYF.

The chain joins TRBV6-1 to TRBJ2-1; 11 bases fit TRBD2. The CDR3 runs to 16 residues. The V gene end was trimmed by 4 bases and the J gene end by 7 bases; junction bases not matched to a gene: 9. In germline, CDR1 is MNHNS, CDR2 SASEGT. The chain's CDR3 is CASSAVLAGEVNEQFF. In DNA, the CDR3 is TGTGCCAGCAGTGCAGTACTAGCGGGAGAGGTGAATGAGCAGTTCTTC.